This T cell receptor beta chain appears in the sequencing data of a study of shared clonotypes between healthy human individuals. Study-level findings and limits: As a rule, naive subsets had a larger estimated richness than memory subsets. An expected dependence of interdonor clonotype sharing on sequencing depth was noted.

A note on this clone: Its antigen is currently unknown.

The authors ran the assay at deep level. Over several immunoSEQ plates, each subset's genomic DNA was distributed in even portions. The protocol was immunoSEQ multiplex PCR, while the TCRdb copy is restricted to in-frame clones and leaves out a portion. The sample lists some 2,000,000 clones; approximately 96% were seen once. The receptor's source is a man aged 18 to 30 in good health. The sample comprised naive CD4+ T cells sorted from blood. The subset was: CD45RA+ positively selected.

The CDR3 region is CASTTSGGSGQETQYF. DNA of the CDR3: TGCGCCAGCACGACTAGCGGGGGGTCGGGCCAAGAGACCCAGTACTTC. The chain uses TRBV5-1 and TRBJ2-5, with 13 bases aligning to TRBD2. Germline-derived CDR1 and CDR2 are SGHRS and YFSETQ. This CDR3 has 16 amino acids. V was clipped by 6 bases and J by 1 base; unmatched bases: 6.